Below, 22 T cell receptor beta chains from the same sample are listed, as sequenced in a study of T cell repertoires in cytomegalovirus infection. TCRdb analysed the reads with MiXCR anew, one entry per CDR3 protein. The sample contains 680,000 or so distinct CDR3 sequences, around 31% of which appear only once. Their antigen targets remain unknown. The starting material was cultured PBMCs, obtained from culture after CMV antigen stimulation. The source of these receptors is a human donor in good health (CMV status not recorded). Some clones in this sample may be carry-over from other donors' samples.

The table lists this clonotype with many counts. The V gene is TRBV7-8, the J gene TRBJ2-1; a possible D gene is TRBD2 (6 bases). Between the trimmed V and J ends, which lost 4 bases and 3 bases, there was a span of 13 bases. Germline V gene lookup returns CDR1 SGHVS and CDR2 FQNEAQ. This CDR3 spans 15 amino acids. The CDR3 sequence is CASSSTGLIYNEQFF. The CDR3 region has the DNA TGTGCCAGCAGCTCAACGGGACTCATCTACAATGAGCAGTTCTTC.

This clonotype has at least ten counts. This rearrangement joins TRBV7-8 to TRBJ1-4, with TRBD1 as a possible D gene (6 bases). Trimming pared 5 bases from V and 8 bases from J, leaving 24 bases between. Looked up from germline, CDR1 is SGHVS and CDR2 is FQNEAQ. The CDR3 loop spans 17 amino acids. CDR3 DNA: TGTGCCAGCAGCCGAGCCAGGGGCGGGGCGAGATCCGAAAAACTGTTTTTT. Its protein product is CASSRARGGARSEKLFF. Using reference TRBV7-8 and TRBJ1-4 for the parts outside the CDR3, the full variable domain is GAGVSQSPRYKVAKRGQDVALRCDPISGHVSLFWYQQALGQGPEFLTYFQNEAQLDKSGLPSDRFFAERPEGSVSTLKIQRTQQEDSAVYLCASSRARGGARSEKLFFGSGTQLSVL.

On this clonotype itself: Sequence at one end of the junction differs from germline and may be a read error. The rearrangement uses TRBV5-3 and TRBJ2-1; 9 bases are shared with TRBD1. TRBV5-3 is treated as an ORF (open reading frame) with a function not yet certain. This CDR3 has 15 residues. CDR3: CASSYRDRAYNEQFF. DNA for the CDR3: TGTGCCAGCAGCTACCGGGACAGGGCCTACAATGAGCAGTTCTTC.

The CDR3 nucleotides are TGCAGTGCTAGATCAGCGGGAGGTGCAGATACGCAGTATTTT. It specifies CSARSAGGADTQYF. V and J are TRBV20-1 and TRBJ2-3, with 9 bases lining up with TRBD2. V lost 2 bases, J lost 4 bases, and 4 bases stayed unmatched. Per the germline V gene, CDR1 is DFQATT and CDR2 is SNEGSKA (reference sequence). There are 14 residues in the CDR3.

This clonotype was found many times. The CDR3: CASSLVSVSHGSYEQYF. The CDR3 DNA sequence: TGTGCCAGCAGCTTAGTCTCAGTCTCCCATGGGTCCTACGAGCAGTACTTC. The chain has TRBV7-2 and TRBJ2-7; D call uncertain. Germline lookup yields CDR1 SGHTA and CDR2 FQGNSA. Trimming shortened V by 1 base and J by 1 base, and 17 bases separated the two germline ends. The CDR3 extends over 17 amino acids.

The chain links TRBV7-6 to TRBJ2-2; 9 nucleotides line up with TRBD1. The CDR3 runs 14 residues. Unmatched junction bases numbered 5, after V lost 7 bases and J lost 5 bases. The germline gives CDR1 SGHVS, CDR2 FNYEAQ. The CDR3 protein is CASNRDRATGELFF. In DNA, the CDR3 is TGTGCCAGCAACAGGGACAGGGCAACCGGGGAGCTGTTTTTT.

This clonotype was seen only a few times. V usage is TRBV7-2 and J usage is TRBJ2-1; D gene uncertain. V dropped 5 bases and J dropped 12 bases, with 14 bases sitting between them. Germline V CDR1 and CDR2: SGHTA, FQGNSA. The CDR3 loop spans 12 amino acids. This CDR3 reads CASSQTTLWQFF. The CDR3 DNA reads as TGTGCCAGCAGCCAGACGACACTTTGGCAGTTCTTC.

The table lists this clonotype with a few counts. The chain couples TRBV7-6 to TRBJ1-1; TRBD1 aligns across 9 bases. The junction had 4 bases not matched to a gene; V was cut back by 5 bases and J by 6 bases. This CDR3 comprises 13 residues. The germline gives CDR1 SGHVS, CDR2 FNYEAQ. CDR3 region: CASSQDRGAEAFF. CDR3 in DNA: TGTGCCAGCAGCCAAGACAGGGGGGCTGAAGCTTTCTTT.

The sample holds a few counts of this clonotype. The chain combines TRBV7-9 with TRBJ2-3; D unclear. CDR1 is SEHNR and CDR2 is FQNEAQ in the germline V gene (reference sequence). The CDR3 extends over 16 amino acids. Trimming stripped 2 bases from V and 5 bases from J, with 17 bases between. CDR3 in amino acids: CASSLFGRALEDTQYF. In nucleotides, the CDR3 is TGTGCCAGCAGCTTATTTGGAAGGGCCTTAGAAGATACGCAGTATTTT.

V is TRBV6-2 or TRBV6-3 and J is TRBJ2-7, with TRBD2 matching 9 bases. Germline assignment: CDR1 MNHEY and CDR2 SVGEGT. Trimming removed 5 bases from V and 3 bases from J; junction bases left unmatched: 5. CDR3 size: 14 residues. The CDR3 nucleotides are TGTGCCAGCAGTAAGTGGACTAGCGACTACGAGCAGTACTTC. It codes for CASSKWTSDYEQYF.

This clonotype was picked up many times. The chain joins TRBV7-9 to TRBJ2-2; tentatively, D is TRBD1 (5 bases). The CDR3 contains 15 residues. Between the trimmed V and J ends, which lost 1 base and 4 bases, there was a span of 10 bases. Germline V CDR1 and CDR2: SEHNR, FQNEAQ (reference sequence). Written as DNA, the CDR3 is TGTGCCAGCAGCTTAGTACAGGTCGGCACCGGGGAGCTGTTTTTT. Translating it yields CASSLVQVGTGELFF.

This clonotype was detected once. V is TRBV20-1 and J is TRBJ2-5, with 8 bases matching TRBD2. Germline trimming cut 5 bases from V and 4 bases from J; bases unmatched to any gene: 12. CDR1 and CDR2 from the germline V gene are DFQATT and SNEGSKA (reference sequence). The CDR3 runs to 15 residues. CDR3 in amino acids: CSADEAGAPIETQYF. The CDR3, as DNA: TGCAGTGCTGACGAAGCGGGGGCCCCAATAGAGACCCAGTACTTC.

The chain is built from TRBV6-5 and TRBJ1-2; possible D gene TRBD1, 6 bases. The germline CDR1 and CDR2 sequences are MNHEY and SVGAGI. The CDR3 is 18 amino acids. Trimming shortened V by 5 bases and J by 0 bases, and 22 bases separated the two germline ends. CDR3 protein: CASSRQQGKEGPNYGYTF. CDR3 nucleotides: TGTGCCAGCAGTAGACAACAGGGAAAGGAAGGACCTAACTATGGCTACACCTTC.

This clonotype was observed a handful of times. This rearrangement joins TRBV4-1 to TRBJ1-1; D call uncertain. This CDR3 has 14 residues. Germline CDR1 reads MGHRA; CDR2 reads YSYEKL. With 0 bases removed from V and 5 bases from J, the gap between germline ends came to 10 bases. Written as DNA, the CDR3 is TGCGCCAGCAGCCAAGAGATGGTAGGAACTGAAGCTTTCTTT. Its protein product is CASSQEMVGTEAFF.

The CDR3 region is CASRPGQGEYSNQPQHF. In DNA form, the CDR3 reads TGTGCCAGCCGTCCTGGGCAGGGGGAGTATAGCAATCAGCCCCAGCATTTT. The rearrangement links TRBV6-6 to TRBJ1-5; TRBD1 matches 7 bases. Trimming took 8 bases from V and 0 from J; bases not matched to a gene: 13. Per germline, CDR1 MNHNY and CDR2 SVGAGI (reference sequence). This CDR3 is 17 amino acids long.

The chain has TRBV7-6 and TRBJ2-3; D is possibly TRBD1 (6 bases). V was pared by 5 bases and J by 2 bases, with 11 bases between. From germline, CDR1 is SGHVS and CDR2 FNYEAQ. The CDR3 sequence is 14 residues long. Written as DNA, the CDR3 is TGTGCCAGCAGCCAAAGGGGGACCACAGATACGCAGTATTTT. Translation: CASSQRGTTDTQYF.

In nucleotides, the CDR3 is TGTGCCAGCAGCTTACAGTACGTCTATGGCTACACCTTC. Amino acids: CASSLQYVYGYTF. The chain carries TRBV6-2 or TRBV6-3 and TRBJ1-2; no definite D call. CDR3 length: 13 amino acids. Trimming left V 6 bases short and J 4 bases short, with 12 bases between. Germline V lookup: CDR1 MNHEY, CDR2 SVGEGT.

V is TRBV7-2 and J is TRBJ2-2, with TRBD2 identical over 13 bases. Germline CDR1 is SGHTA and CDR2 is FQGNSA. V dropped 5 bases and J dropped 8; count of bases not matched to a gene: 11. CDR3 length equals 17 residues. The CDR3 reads CASSLTGTSGIWGELFF. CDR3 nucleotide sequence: TGTGCCAGCAGCCTTACCGGGACTAGCGGGATATGGGGGGAGCTGTTTTTT.

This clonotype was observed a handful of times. The CDR3 loop is CASSTGTSGRALGETQYF. CDR3 coding DNA: TGTGCCAGCAGCACCGGGACTAGCGGGAGGGCCCTCGGGGAGACCCAGTACTTC. The chain employs TRBV11-2 and TRBJ2-5, with TRBD2 matching over 16 bases. After removal of 5 bases from V and 5 bases from J, the junction contained 11 bases not matched to a gene. Germline V gene data show CDR1 as SGHAT and CDR2 as FQNNGV. This CDR3 has 18 amino acids. Full variable domain (missing parts from reference TRBV11-2 and TRBJ2-5): EAGVAQSPRYKIIEKRQSVAFWCNPISGHATLYWYQQILGQGPKLLIQFQNNGVVDDSQLPKDRFSAERLKGVDSTLKIQPAKLEDSAVYLCASSTGTSGRALGETQYFGPGTRLLVL.

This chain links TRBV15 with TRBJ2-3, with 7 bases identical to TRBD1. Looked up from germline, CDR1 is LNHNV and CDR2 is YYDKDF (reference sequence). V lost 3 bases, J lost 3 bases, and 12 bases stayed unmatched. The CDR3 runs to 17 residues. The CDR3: CATSSEGQRYPTDTQYF. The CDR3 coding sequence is TGTGCCACCAGCAGCGAGGGACAGCGGTACCCGACAGATACGCAGTATTTT.

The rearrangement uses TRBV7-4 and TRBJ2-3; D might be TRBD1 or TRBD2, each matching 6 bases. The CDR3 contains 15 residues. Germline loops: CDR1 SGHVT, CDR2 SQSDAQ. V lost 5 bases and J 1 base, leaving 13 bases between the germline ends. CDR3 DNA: TGTGCCAGCAGCGCCTTAAGGGGGGGCACAGATACGCAGTATTTT. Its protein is CASSALRGGTDTQYF.

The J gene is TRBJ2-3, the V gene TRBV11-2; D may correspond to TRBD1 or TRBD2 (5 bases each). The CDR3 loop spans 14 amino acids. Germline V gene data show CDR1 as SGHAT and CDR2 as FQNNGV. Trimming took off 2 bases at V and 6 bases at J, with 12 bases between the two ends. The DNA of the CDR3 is TGTGCCAGCAGCTTACGTCCCCGGGGCGATACGCAGTATTTT. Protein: CASSLRPRGDTQYF.